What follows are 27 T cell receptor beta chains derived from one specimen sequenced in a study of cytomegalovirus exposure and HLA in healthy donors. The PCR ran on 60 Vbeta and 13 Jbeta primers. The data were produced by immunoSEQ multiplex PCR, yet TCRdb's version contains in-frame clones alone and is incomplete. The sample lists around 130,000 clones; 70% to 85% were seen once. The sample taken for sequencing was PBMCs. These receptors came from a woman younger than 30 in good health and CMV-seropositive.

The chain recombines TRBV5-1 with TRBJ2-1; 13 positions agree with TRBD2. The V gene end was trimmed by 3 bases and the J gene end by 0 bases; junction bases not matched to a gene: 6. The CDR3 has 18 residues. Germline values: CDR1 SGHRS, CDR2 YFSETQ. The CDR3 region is CASSSGGLAGPSYNEQFF. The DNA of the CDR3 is TGCGCCAGCAGCTCCGGGGGACTAGCGGGGCCCTCCTACAATGAGCAGTTCTTC.

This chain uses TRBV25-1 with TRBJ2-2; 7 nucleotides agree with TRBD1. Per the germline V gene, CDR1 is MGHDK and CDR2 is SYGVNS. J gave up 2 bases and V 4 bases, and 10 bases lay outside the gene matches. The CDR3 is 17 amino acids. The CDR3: CASSGFRTGLNTGELFF. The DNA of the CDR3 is TGTGCCAGCAGTGGCTTCCGGACAGGCTTAAACACCGGGGAGCTGTTTTTT.

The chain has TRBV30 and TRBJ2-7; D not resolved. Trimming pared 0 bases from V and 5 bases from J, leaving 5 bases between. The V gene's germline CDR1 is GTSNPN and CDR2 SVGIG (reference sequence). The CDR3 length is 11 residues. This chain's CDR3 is CAWSVEDEQYF. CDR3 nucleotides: TGTGCCTGGAGTGTCGAGGACGAGCAGTACTTC.

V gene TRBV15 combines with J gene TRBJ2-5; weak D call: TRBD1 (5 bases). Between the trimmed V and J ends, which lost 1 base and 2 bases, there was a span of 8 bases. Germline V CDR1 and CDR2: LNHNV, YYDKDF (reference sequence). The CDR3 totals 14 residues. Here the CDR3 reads CATSRGQIQETQYF. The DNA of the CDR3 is TGTGCCACCAGCAGAGGACAGATACAAGAGACCCAGTACTTC.

The CDR3 DNA sequence: TGTGCCAGTAGTAAGCCCGAGACAGGGATTCAGCCCCAGCATTTT. Protein sequence: CASSKPETGIQPQHF. V gene TRBV19 combines with J gene TRBJ1-5, with TRBD1 matching over 7 bases. V trimming: 4 bases; J trimming: 6 bases; junction bases outside the gene matches: 9. The CDR3 extends over 15 amino acids. Germline V gives CDR1 LNHDA, CDR2 SQIVND (reference sequence). The variable domain in full, with the rest retrieved from reference TRBV19 and TRBJ1-5, is DGGITQSPKYLFRKEGQNVTLSCEQNLNHDAMYWYRQDPGQGLRLIYYSQIVNDFQKGDIAEGYSVSREKKESFPLTVTSAQKNPTAFYLCASSKPETGIQPQHFGDGTRLSIL.

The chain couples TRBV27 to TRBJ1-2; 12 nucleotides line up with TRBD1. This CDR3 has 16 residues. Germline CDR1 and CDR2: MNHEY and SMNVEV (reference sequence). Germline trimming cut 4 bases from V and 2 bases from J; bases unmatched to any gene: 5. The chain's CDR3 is CASSWAGQGANYGYTF. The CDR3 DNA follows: TGTGCCAGCAGTTGGGCGGGACAGGGGGCGAACTATGGCTACACCTTC.

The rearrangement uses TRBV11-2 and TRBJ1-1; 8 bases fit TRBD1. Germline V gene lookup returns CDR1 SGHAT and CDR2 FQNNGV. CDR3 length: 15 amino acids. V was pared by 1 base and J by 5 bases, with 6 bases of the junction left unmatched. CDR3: CASSLAYRGRTEAFF. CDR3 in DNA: TGTGCCAGCAGCTTAGCGTACAGGGGGAGGACTGAAGCTTTCTTT.

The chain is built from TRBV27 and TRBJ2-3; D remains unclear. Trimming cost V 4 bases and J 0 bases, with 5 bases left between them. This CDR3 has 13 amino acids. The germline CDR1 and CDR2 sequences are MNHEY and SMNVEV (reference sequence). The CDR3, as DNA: TGTGCCAGCAGTTGGGCTAGCACAGATACGCAGTATTTT. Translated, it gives CASSWASTDTQYF.

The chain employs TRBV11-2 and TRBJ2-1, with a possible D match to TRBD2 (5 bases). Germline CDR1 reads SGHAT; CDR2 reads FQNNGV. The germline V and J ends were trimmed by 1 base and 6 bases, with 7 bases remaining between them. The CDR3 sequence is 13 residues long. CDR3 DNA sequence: TGTGCCAGCAGCTTAGGTAGCGTCAATGAGCAGTTCTTC. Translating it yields CASSLGSVNEQFF.

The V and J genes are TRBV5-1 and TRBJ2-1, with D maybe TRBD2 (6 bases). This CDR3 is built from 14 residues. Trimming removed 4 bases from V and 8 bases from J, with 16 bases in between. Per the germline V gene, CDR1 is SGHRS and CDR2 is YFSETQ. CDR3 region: CASSAGTGDDEQFF. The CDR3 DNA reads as TGCGCCAGCAGCGCCGGGACTGGTGACGATGAGCAGTTCTTC.

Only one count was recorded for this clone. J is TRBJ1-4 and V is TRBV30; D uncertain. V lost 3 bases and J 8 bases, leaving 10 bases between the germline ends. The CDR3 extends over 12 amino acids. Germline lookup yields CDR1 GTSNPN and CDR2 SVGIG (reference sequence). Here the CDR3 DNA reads TGTGCCTGGAGCGCCAGCGGGGAAAAACTGTTTTTT. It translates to CAWSASGEKLFF.

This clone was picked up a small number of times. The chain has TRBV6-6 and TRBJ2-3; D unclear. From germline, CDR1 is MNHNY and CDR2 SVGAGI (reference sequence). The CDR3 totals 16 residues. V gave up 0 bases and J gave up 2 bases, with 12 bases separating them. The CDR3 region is CASSYSVQTTTDTQYF. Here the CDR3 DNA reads TGTGCCAGCAGTTACTCTGTACAAACTACCACAGATACGCAGTATTTT.

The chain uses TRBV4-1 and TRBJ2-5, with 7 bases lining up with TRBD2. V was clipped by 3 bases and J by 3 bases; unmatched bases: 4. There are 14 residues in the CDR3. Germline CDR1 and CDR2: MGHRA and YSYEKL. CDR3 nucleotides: TGCGCCAGCAGCCAGATGGGGGGGGAAGAGACCCAGTACTTC. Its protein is CASSQMGGEETQYF.

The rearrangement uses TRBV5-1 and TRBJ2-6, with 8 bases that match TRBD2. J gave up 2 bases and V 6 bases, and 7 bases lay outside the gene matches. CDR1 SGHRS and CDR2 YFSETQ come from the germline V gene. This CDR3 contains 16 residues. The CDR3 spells CASNDRGGAGANVLTF. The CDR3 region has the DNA TGCGCCAGCAACGATCGGGGGGGCGCTGGGGCCAACGTCCTGACTTTC. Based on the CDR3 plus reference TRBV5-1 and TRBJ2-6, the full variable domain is KAGVTQTPRYLIKTRGQQVTLSCSPISGHRSVSWYQQTPGQGLQFLFEYFSETQRNKGNFPGRFSGRQFSNSRSEMNVSTLELGDSALYLCASNDRGGAGANVLTFGAGSRLTVL.

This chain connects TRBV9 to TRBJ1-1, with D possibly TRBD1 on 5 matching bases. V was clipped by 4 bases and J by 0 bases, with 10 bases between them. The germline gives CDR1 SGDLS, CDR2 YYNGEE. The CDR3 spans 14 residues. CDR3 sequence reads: CASSPRQLNTEAFF. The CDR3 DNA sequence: TGTGCCAGCAGCCCCCGACAGCTGAACACTGAAGCTTTCTTT.

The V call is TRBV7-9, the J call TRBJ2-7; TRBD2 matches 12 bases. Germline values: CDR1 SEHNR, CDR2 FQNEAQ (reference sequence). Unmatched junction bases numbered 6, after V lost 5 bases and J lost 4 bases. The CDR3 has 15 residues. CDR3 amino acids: CASSLGLAGNYEQYF. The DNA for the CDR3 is TGTGCCAGCAGCCTCGGACTAGCGGGGAATTACGAGCAGTACTTC.

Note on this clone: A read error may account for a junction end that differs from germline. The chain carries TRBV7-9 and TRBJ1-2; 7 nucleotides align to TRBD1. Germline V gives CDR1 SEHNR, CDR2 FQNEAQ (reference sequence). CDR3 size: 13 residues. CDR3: CASSLGQVYVYTF. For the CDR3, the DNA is TGTGCCAGCAGCCTCGGACAGGTCTATGTCTACACCTTC.

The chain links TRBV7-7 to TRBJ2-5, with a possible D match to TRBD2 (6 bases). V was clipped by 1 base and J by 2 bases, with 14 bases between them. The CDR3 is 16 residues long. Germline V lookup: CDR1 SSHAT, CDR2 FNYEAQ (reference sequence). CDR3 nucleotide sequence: TGTGCCAGCAGCTTAGGAGTAGCGGACGTACAAGAGACCCAGTACTTC. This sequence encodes CASSLGVADVQETQYF.

The CDR3 DNA reads TGTGCCAGTAGTACGCTAGGTTACGAGCAGTACTTC. This gives the protein CASSTLGYEQYF. V usage is TRBV19 and J usage is TRBJ2-7; unclear D gene. Germline loops: CDR1 LNHDA, CDR2 SQIVND (reference sequence). V lost 4 bases to trimming and J lost 4 bases, with 8 bases between them. The CDR3 length is 12 residues.

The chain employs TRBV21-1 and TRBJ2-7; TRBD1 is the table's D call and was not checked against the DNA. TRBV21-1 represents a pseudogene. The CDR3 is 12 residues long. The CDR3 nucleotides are TGTGCCAGCAGCAGACAGGGGAACGAGCAGTACTTC. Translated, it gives CASSRQGNEQYF.

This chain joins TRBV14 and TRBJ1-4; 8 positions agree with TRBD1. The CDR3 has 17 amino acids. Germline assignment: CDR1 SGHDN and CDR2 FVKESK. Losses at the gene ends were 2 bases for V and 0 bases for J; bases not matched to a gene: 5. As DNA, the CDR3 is TGTGCCAGCAGCCAACTTACAGGGGGACCAACTAATGAAAAACTGTTTTTT. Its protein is CASSQLTGGPTNEKLFF.

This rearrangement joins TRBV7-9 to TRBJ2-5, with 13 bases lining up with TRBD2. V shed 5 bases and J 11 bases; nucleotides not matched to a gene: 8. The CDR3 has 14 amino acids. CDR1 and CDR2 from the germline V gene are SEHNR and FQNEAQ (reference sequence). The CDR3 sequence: CASSPTSGGPRQYF. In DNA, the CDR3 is TGTGCCAGCAGCCCGACTAGCGGGGGGCCACGGCAGTACTTC.

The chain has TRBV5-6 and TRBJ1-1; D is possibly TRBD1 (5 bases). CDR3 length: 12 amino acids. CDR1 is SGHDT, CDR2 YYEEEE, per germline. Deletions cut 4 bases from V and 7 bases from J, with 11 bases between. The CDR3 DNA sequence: TGTGCCAGCAGCAGTGACAGTCTTGAAGCTTTCTTT. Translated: CASSSDSLEAFF.

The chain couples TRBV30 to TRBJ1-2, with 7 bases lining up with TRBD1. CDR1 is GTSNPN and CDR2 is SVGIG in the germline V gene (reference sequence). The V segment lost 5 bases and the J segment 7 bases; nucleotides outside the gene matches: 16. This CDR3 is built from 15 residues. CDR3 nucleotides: TGTGCCTGGCGACGGGACAGAGCGATTAAGTCTGGCTACACCTTC. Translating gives CAWRRDRAIKSGYTF.

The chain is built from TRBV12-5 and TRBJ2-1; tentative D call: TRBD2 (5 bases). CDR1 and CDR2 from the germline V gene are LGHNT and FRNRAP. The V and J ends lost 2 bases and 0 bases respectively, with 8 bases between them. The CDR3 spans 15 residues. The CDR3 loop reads CASGLPGDSYNEQFF. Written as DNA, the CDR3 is TGTGCTAGTGGTTTGCCCGGGGACTCCTACAATGAGCAGTTCTTC.

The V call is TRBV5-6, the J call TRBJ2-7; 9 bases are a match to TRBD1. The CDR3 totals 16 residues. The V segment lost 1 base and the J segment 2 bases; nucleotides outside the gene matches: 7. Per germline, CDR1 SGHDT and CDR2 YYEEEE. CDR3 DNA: TGTGCCAGCAGCTTGCCCGGACAGGGGTCCGCCTACGAGCAGTACTTC. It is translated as CASSLPGQGSAYEQYF.

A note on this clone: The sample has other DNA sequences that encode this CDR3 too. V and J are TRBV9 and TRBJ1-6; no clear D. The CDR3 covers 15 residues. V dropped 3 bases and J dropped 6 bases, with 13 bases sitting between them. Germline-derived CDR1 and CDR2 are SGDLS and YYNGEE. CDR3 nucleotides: TGTGCCAGCAGCGACACCGGGTCCCGTAATTCACCCCTCCACTTT. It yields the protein CASSDTGSRNSPLHF.